This T cell receptor (beta chain) was sequenced in a study of OX40 agonist ivuxolimab in advanced cancers. Study at large: Patients were given ivuxolimab, an antibody that agonizes OX40 (CD134). Administration of intravenous ivuxolimab to patients occurred every 2 weeks at 0.01 to 10 mg/kg. In three patients, partial responses were observed, one with hepatocellular carcinoma and two with cutaneous melanoma. Whole-study findings and limits: In the 0.1 to 3.0 mg/kg range, CD4+ and CD8+ blood T cells had expanded clonally by week 6.

Concerning this clone itself: What it binds is unknown. This specimen includes other DNA sequences encoding the same CDR3.

Sequencing was performed with immunoSEQ multiplex PCR; in TCRdb, only in-frame clones are kept and a portion is missing. The sample lists about 48,000 clones; around 90% were seen once. The CDR3 spans 12 residues. V lost 6 bases and J 3 bases, leaving 6 bases between the germline ends. Germline loops: CDR1 SNHLY, CDR2 FYNNEI. The sequence was collected from an adult with an advanced solid tumor such as melanoma, head and neck, liver or kidney cancer. The J gene is TRBJ1-5, the V gene TRBV2, with a weak D call TRBD1 (5 bases). The specimen was CD4+ or CD8+ T cells sorted from blood, collected in a trial of the OX40 agonist ivuxolimab. CDR3 residues: CASRGLNQPQHF. Written as DNA, the CDR3 is TGTGCCAGCAGGGGGCTCAATCAGCCCCAGCATTTT. Full variable domain (rest looked up from reference TRBV2 and TRBJ1-5): EPEVTQTPSHQVTQMGQEVILRCVPISNHLYFYWYRQILGQKVEFLVSFYNNEISEKSEIFDDQFSVERPDGSNFTLKIRSTKLEDSAMYFCASRGLNQPQHFGDGTRLSIL.